This T cell receptor beta chain emerged from a study of T cell clones after liver transplantation. Study context: Post-transplant blood was tracked for graft-donor-reactive T cell clones identified in a pre-transplant mixed lymphocyte reaction. Timepoints were pre-transplant, pre-withdrawal, and after withdrawal was completed or failed.

Of note for this clone: Antigen unknown.

Per the germline V gene, CDR1 is LNHDA and CDR2 is SQIVND (reference sequence). The V end was cut by 3 bases, the J end by 2 bases, with 11 bases between. This CDR3 is 14 amino acids long. Clones were read by immunoSEQ multiplex PCR, and TCRdb kept only the in-frame ones, dropping some. The table records tens of thousands of clones, roughly 90% of them present only once. Study-wide results and caveats: Graft donor-reactive T cells may have migrated into the graft rather than being deleted.

The source is a human patient who received a liver transplant. Some T cells may originate from the graft donor. The genes are TRBV19 and TRBJ2-7; D possibly corresponds to TRBD1 (5 bases). The sample consisted of CD8+ T cells from blood, taken 12 months after liver transplant. The CDR3 loop is CASSIFDRPYEQYF. The CDR3 DNA is TGTGCCAGTAGTATCTTCGACAGACCCTACGAGCAGTACTTC.